Listed here are 3 T cell receptor beta chains from one sample, sequenced in a study of molecular identifiers for immune sequencing clone quantification. Each CDR3 protein gets one entry after TCRdb re-called the PCR reads with MiXCR. This sample has a few hundred thousand distinct CDR3 sequences; 25% occur once, and the top ten carry over 0.6%. The material sequenced was naive CD8+ T cells from blood, with Jurkat cell RNA spiked in. Sample subset: FACS-sorted CD8+CD4-CCR7+CD45RA+ naive T cells. These receptors were obtained from a human donor in good health. Some libraries in this study had Jurkat cell RNA spiked in.

This clonotype has only a few counts. V gene TRBV20-1 combines with J gene TRBJ2-2, with a weak D call TRBD1 (6 bases). Germline V gives CDR1 DFQATT, CDR2 SNEGSKA (reference sequence). The V end lost 0 bases, the J end lost 3 bases, and 8 bases lay between the germline ends. CDR3 length: 14 amino acids. The CDR3 coding sequence is TGCAGTGCTAGAGATTACAGGGACACCGGGGAGCTGTTTTTT. Translated, it gives CSARDYRDTGELFF.

This clonotype came up a few times. V gene TRBV21-1 combines with J gene TRBJ2-4. TRBV21-1 is deemed a pseudogene. The CDR3 contains 16 residues. The CDR3 spells CANSKWTYVAKNIQYF. CDR3 sequence (DNA): TGTGCCAACAGCAAATGGACGTATGTAGCCAAAAACATTCAGTACTTC.

This clonotype came up many times. The rearrangement joins TRBV6-6 to TRBJ1-5; no clear D gene. This CDR3 region has 17 residues. Germline CDR1 is MNHNY and CDR2 is SVGAGI (reference sequence). V was cut by 3 bases and J by 4 bases, with 19 bases left in between. The CDR3 reads CASSYLSVSPSNQPQHF. CDR3 DNA sequence: TGTGCCAGCAGTTATCTTTCGGTGAGCCCTTCGAATCAGCCCCAGCATTTT.